One T cell receptor beta chain is described in this entry. Its matching antigen is unknown. After 5'RACE with constant-segment primers, TCR alpha and TCR beta cDNA libraries carrying sample barcodes and UMIs were obtained. TCRdb called the 5' RACE reads again in MiXCR, with one record for every CDR3 protein. The table shows more than 350,000 distinct CDR3 sequences, with roughly 20% occurring only once. This specimen belongs to a study of T-cell memory formation after mild COVID-19. Study results and caveats: Pre-infection memory held some responding clones, suggesting pre-existing cross-reactive T cells responded.

Sequencing used PBMCs or a T cell subset sorted from them (not recorded which). This clonotype was obtained from an adult woman who had mild COVID-19 (a few samples of this study predate the infection). Cell type and time point are not known.

In DNA, the CDR3 is TGCGCCAGCAGCCTTTCCAGGGGAAACACTGAAGCTTTCTTT. It codes for CASSLSRGNTEAFF. J is TRBJ1-1 and V is TRBV5-1, with a weak D call TRBD1 (6 bases). CDR3 length equals 14 residues. Trimming removed 4 bases at V and 2 bases at J, with 12 bases between. Per germline, CDR1 SGHRS and CDR2 YFSETQ.